These 11 T cell receptor beta chains came from one sample sequenced in a study of shared clonotypes between healthy human individuals. Produced via immunoSEQ multiplex PCR; TCRdb's table is partial and in-frame only. The sample consists of about 1 million clones, about 75% of them appearing once. The sequenced material came from memory CD4+ T cells sorted from blood. Stated subset: CD45RA-negative fraction. The receptors derive from a man between 18 and 35 years old in good health.

This chain joins TRBV7-7 and TRBJ2-2; TRBD2 aligns across 9 bases. The CDR3 length is 14 residues. The germline CDR1 and CDR2 sequences are SSHAT and FNYEAQ (reference sequence). CDR3 bases: TGTGCTAGCCGACTAGCGGAGAACACCGGGGAGCTGTTTTTT. It specifies CASRLAENTGELFF.

The rearrangement joins TRBV28 to TRBJ1-6; D gene uncertain. Germline V gene data show CDR1 as MDHEN and CDR2 as SYDVKM. The CDR3 consists of 19 residues. Trimming removed 5 bases at V and 0 bases at J, with 20 bases between. The CDR3 is CASSPRDSRDPSYNSPLHF. The CDR3 coding sequence is TGTGCCAGCAGTCCCCGGGATAGTAGAGATCCCTCCTATAATTCACCCCTCCACTTT.

The gene calls are TRBV7-2 and TRBJ1-3, with D unresolved. Germline lookup yields CDR1 SGHTA and CDR2 FQGNSA. This CDR3 contains 15 residues. V was cut by 5 bases and J by 0 bases, with 11 bases left in between. The CDR3 spells CASSNEGRSGNTIYF. The CDR3 nucleotides read TGTGCCAGCAGCAATGAGGGTCGCTCTGGAAACACCATATATTTT.

This clone showed up just once. The rearrangement joins TRBV7-2 to TRBJ2-1; D may be TRBD2 (5 bases). The length of the CDR3 is 15 residues. The V gene's germline CDR1 is SGHTA and CDR2 FQGNSA. Trimming took 8 bases from V and 4 from J, leaving 18 bases between them. CDR3 region: CASHVGVSGYNEQFF. For the CDR3, the DNA is TGTGCCAGCCACGTCGGGGTGTCGGGTTACAATGAGCAGTTCTTC.

As to this clone: One end of the junction does not line up with germline, which may come from a read error. The chain combines TRBV7-7 with TRBJ2-2; D is perhaps TRBD1 (6 bases). Germline V gives CDR1 SSHAT, CDR2 FNYEAQ (reference sequence). CDR3 length equals 16 residues. DNA for the CDR3: TGTGCTAGCAGCTTAACGGCAGGGGAGCCTTCCGGGGAGCTGTTTTTT. It encodes CASSLTAGEPSGELFF.

This clone came up once. The chain employs TRBV11-2 and TRBJ2-1; TRBD2 might be the D (6 bases). Trimming took off 3 bases at V and 6 bases at J, with 18 bases between the two ends. Per germline, CDR1 SGHAT and CDR2 FQNNGV. The CDR3 contains 16 residues. CDR3 region: CASSLERLANFNEQFF. The CDR3 bases are TGTGCCAGCAGCTTGGAGAGGCTAGCGAATTTCAATGAGCAGTTCTTC. The full variable domain, completed using reference TRBV11-2 and TRBJ2-1, is EAGVAQSPRYKIIEKRQSVAFWCNPISGHATLYWYQQILGQGPKLLIQFQNNGVVDDSQLPKDRFSAERLKGVDSTLKIQPAKLEDSAVYLCASSLERLANFNEQFFGPGTRLTVL.

This chain connects TRBV5-4 to TRBJ2-1; D might be TRBD1 or TRBD2, each matching 5 bases. Germline V lookup: CDR1 SGHNT, CDR2 YYREEE (reference sequence). The V end lost 5 bases, the J end lost 0 bases, and 12 bases lay between the germline ends. The CDR3 sequence is 15 residues long. The CDR3 coding sequence is TGTGCCAGCAGGGGGGAGCGGAGCTCCTACAATGAGCAGTTCTTC. Translation gives CASRGERSSYNEQFF. The full variable domain, rest sourced from reference TRBV5-4 and TRBJ2-1, is ETGVTQSPTHLIKTRGQQVTLRCSSQSGHNTVSWYQQALGQGPQFIFQYYREEENGRGNFPPRFSGLQFPNYSSELNVNALELDDSALYLCASRGERSSYNEQFFGPGTRLTVL.

This clone was detected a few times. This chain joins TRBV11-3 and TRBJ2-3; 12 bases agree with TRBD2. V was clipped by 6 bases and J by 8 bases; unmatched bases: 6. Germline CDR1 reads SGHNT; CDR2 reads YENEEA. There are 14 residues in the CDR3. CDR3 in amino acids: CASSASGGAGTQYF. CDR3 in DNA: TGTGCCAGCAGTGCTAGCGGGGGGGCGGGTACGCAGTATTTT.

This chain links TRBV9 with TRBJ2-1; perhaps TRBD2 as D (5 bases). In germline, CDR1 is SGDLS, CDR2 YYNGEE. The CDR3 extends over 14 amino acids. V was pared by 3 bases and J by 9 bases, with 16 bases between. The CDR3 DNA follows: TGTGCCAGCAGCGAGGGAGTTTCCGGCACTGAGCAGTTCTTC. It specifies CASSEGVSGTEQFF.

The V and J genes are TRBV2 and TRBJ2-3; the D is unclear. Trimming cost V 7 bases and J 0 bases, with 8 bases left between them. Germline V gene lookup returns CDR1 SNHLY and CDR2 FYNNEI. This CDR3 spans 13 amino acids. CDR3 sequence reads: CASTYRSTDTQYF. CDR3 sequence (DNA): TGTGCCAGCACGTACAGAAGCACAGATACGCAGTATTTT.

This rearrangement joins TRBV4-1 to TRBJ2-7, with D possibly being TRBD2 (6 bases). Per germline, CDR1 MGHRA and CDR2 YSYEKL. Between the trimmed V and J ends, which lost 3 bases and 0 bases, there was a span of 9 bases. This CDR3 is 14 amino acids long. DNA for the CDR3: TGCGCCAGCAGCCAGCGGGAATCCTCCTACGAGCAGTACTTC. Translated: CASSQRESSYEQYF.